This TCR beta chain was documented in a study of tumor-infiltrating lymphocytes in primary liver carcinoma. V was pared by 4 bases and J by 2 bases, with 7 bases of the junction left unmatched. The germline CDR1 and CDR2 sequences are SGHNT and YYREEE (reference sequence). The CDR3 covers 15 residues. For each extraction, RNA and DNA were obtained together from around 20-30 mg of unsorted bulk tissue. Over 80% viable tumor cells were present in every tumor sample. This clonotype was observed many times. With a constant-region primer, TCR beta cDNA was made from around 520 ng of total RNA. Each TCR beta library was derived from three nested multiplex PCR rounds that employed slightly modified ARM-PCR. A C-beta reverse primer and TRBV1-TRBV30 forward primers served in each of the first two PCR rounds, at about 10 cycles apiece. TCRdb re-called the multiplex PCR reads through MiXCR, storing one row per CDR3 protein. Of about 110,000 distinct CDR3 sequences in the sample, approximately 78% were seen once.

The sequenced sample consisted of liver tumor tissue from sampling region 3. Subset meaning: tumor region T3, left-lateral pole. The chain is built from TRBV5-4 and TRBJ1-2; 8 bases line up with TRBD1. The clonotype comes from a man aged 35 to 55 with primary liver carcinoma and hepatitis B virus infection. In DNA, the CDR3 is TGTGCCAGCAGCGCTACAGGGGGGGGGAACTATGGCTACACCTTC. Translation: CASSATGGGNYGYTF.